This TCR beta chain appears in the sequencing data of a study of blood T cell repertoires in COVID-19. As processed by the authors: Quantification of nucleated cells was approximated via reference gene primer amplification. Generated by immunoSEQ multiplex PCR, the TCRdb table keeps only in-frame clones and is missing some. V, J and clone size are taken as reported in that table, and D and trimming were inferred from the DNA itself. The sample has approximately 190,000 clones; around 83% are singletons. The CDR3 has 13 amino acids. With 5 bases removed from V and 2 bases from J, the gap between germline ends came to 6 bases. Germline CDR1 MDHEN, CDR2 SYDVKM.

The clonotype was recovered from a woman aged 40-49 years with acute or convalescent COVID-19. Sequenced: peripheral blood. This chain uses TRBV28 with TRBJ1-4, with a possible D match to TRBD1 (5 bases). For the CDR3, the DNA is TGTGCCAGCAGTCCAGGGACTAATGAAAAACTGTTTTTT. Amino acids: CASSPGTNEKLFF.